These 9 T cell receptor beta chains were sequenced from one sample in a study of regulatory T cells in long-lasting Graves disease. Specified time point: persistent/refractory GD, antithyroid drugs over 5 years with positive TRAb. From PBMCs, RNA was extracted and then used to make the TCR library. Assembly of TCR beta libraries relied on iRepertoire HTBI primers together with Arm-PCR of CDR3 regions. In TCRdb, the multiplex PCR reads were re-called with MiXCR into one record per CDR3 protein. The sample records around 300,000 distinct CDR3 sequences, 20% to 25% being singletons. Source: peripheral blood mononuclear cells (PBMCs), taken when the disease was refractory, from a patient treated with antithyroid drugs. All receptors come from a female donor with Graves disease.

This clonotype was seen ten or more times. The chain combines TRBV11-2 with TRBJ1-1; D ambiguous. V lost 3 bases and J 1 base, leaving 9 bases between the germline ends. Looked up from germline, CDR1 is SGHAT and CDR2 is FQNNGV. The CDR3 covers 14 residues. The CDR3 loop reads CASSFAPRNTEAFF. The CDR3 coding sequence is TGTGCCAGCAGCTTCGCTCCTAGGAACACTGAAGCTTTCTTT.

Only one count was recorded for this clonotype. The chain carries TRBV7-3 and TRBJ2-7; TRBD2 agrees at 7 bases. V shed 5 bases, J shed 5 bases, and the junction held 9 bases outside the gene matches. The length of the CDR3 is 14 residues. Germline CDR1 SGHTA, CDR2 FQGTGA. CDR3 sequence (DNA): TGTGCCAGCAGCCTCCTGGGGGGGAATGACGAGCAGTACTTC. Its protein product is CASSLLGGNDEQYF.

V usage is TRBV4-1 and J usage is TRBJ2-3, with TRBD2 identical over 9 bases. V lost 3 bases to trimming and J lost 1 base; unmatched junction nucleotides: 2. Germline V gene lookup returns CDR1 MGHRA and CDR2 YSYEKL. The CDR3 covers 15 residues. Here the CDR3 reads CASSHWTSGTDTQYF. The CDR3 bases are TGCGCCAGCAGCCATTGGACTAGCGGCACAGATACGCAGTATTTT.

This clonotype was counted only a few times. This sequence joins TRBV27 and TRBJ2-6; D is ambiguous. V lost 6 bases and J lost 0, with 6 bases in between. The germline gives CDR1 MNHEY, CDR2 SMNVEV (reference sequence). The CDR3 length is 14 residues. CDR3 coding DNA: TGTGCCAGCAGCCACAGCTCTGGGGCCAACGTCCTGACTTTC. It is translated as CASSHSSGANVLTF.

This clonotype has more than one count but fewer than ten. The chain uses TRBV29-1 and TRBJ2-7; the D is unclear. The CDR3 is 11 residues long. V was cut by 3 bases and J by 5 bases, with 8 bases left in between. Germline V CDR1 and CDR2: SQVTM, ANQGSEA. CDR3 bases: TGCAGCGTTGAGTCCCGGGACGAGCAGTACTTC. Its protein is CSVESRDEQYF.

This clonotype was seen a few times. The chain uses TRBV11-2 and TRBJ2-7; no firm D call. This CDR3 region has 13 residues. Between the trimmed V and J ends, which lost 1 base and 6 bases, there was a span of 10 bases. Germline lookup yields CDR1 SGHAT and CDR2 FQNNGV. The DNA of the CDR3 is TGTGCCAGCAGCTTAGGAGGAAAGTCCGAGCAGTACTTC. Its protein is CASSLGGKSEQYF. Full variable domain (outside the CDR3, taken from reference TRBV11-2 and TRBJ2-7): EAGVAQSPRYKIIEKRQSVAFWCNPISGHATLYWYQQILGQGPKLLIQFQNNGVVDDSQLPKDRFSAERLKGVDSTLKIQPAKLEDSAVYLCASSLGGKSEQYFGPGTRLTVT.

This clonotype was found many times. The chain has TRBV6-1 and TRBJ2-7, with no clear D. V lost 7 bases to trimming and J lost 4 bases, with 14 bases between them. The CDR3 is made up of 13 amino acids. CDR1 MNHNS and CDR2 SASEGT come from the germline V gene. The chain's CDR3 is CASTGGDRYEQYF. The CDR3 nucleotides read TGTGCCAGCACGGGCGGAGACCGGTACGAGCAGTACTTC.

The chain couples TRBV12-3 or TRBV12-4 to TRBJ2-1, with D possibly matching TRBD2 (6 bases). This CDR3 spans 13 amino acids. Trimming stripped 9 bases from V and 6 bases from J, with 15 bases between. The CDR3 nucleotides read TGTGCCAGTTCGACTGGAGGGCCCAATGAGCAGTTCTTC. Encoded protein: CASSTGGPNEQFF.

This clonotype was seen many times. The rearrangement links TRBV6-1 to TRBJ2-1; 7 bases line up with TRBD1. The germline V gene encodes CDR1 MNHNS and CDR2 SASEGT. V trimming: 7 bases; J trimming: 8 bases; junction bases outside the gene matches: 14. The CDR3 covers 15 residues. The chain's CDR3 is CASTKGGRGVYEQFF. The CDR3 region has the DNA TGTGCCAGCACCAAAGGGGGCAGGGGAGTATATGAGCAGTTCTTC.